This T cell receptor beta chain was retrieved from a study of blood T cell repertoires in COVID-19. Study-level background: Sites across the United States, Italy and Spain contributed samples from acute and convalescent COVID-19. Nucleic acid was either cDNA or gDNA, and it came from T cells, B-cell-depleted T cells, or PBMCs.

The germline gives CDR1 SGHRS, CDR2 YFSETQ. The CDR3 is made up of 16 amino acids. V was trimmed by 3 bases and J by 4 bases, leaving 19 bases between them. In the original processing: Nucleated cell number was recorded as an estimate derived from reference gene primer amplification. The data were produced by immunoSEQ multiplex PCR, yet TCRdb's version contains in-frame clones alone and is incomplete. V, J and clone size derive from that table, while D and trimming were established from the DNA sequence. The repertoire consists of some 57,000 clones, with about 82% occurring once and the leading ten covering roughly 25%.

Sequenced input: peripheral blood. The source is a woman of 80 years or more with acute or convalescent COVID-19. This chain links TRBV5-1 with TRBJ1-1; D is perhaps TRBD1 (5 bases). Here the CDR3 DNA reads TGCGCCAGCAGCTCCGGTCCCAAGGGGCCGACCACTGAAGCTTTCTTT. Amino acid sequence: CASSSGPKGPTTEAFF.